This TCR beta chain was sequenced for a study of OX40 agonist ivuxolimab in advanced cancers. Context from the whole study: Ivuxolimab was an agonistic, fully human IgG2 monoclonal antibody directed against OX40 (CD134), a costimulatory receptor. Intravenous ivuxolimab was administered to patients every 2 weeks at six dose levels: 0.01, 0.1, 0.3, 1.5, 3 and 10 mg/kg. Of the roughly 52 patients in dose escalation, around 20 had hepatocellular carcinoma, approximately 15 had melanoma, 9 had renal cell carcinoma and 9 had head and neck cancer. In the dose-escalation cohort, around four fifths of patients were male, and the mean age was 60 years with a range of roughly 23 to 90. Prior anti-PD-1, anti-PD-L1 or anti-CTLA-4 therapy was permitted, and checkpoint inhibitors had been received by roughly two fifths of dose-escalation patients. Partial responses occurred in three dose-escalation patients: two with cutaneous melanoma and one with hepatocellular carcinoma. Peripheral TCRbeta sequencing was intended to test whether TCR sequence diversity was altered and clonal T-cell expansion was caused by ivuxolimab. The paper reports the monotherapy dose-escalation portion (N of about 47 patients) of the phase I ivuxolimab trial. Here is what the overall study found, with its caveats: At doses of 0.1 to 3.0 mg/kg, clonal expansion of both CD4+ and CD8+ blood T cells was observed from baseline to week 6. Low levels of normalized T-cell clonal expansion were also seen in some patients who did not respond. After ivuxolimab, more expanded clones were found on average in CD8+ T cells than in CD4+ T cells. In the 0.1-3.0 mg/kg groups, partial responders were among the patients with the lowest normalized peripheral clonal expansion, particularly in CD8+ T cells. Antigen specificity was not determined for the clonally expanded peripheral T cells.

For sequencing of the TCRbeta CDR3 region, genomic DNA was extracted from the sorted cells. The immunoSEQ Assay was used for sequencing of TCRbeta CDR3 regions. TCRdb re-hosts the immuneACCESS table, in-frame sequences only. Its copies lack some clones; in the studies checked, an unresolved V gene accounts for under half of them, and the cause for the rest is not known. The sample yields under 50,000 clones; more than 85% were counted once. The ten largest clones take up about a third of the sample. CDR1 is given as MGHRA and CDR2 as YSYEKL, both from the germline V gene. The CDR3 covers 13 residues, taking in both the cysteine and the phenylalanine. Left in the record is the CDR3 DNA by itself, 39 bases read in frame from the first base. The junction carries 8 bases between V and J, which are trimmed by 4 bases and 1 base respectively. Patients with a history of autoimmune disease or receiving systemic immunosuppression were excluded from the trial. Peripheral blood for TCR sequencing was collected from all dose cohorts at baseline, on cycle 4 day 1, and on cycle 7 day 1. The samples were taken from a phase I, first-in-human, multicenter, open-label dose-escalation trial of ivuxolimab. The trial enrolled adults with locally advanced or metastatic head and neck squamous cell, hepatocellular, melanoma or renal cell carcinoma. CD4+ and CD8+ T cells were sorted separately from peripheral blood before TCR sequencing.

Concerning this clone itself: There is no known antigen for this receptor. No clone much larger than this one lies a single base away; base qualities are absent.

The rearrangement combines TRBV4-1 with TRBJ2-7; tentative D gene TRBD2, with 5 bases matching. The clonotype originates from an adult with an advanced solid tumor such as melanoma, head and neck, liver or kidney cancer. The sample here was CD4+ or CD8+ T cells sorted from blood, taken in a trial of the OX40 agonist ivuxolimab. The DNA reads as follows: TGCGCCAGCAGCCGGCCGGGGTCCTACGAGCAGTACTTC. Translation gives CASSRPGSYEQYF.